A selection of T cell receptor beta chains follows, all from one sample in a study of cytomegalovirus exposure and HLA in healthy donors. Only in-frame clones appear in the TCRdb table, and some are missing; sequencing was by immunoSEQ multiplex PCR. The table lists roughly 200,000 clones, roughly 86% of them singletons. Specimen: PBMCs. These receptors were obtained from a man in his thirties or forties in good health and CMV-seropositive. The CDR3 runs from the conserved cysteine through the conserved F or W. D genes are given only for firm matches. Clone sizes are given selectively: once, few, many, or a class where the clone is expanded.

TRBD1 | TRBJ1-1 | TRBV5-8 | . | TGTGCCAGCAGCTTGGAGGACAGGGGGGTCACTGAAGCTTTCTTT | CASSLEDRGVTEAFF
TRBD1 | TRBJ2-4 | TRBV11-2 | . | TGTGCCAGCAGCTTGAGGGGACAGGGTAAAAACATTCAGTACTTC | CASSLRGQGKNIQYF
. | TRBJ2-1 | TRBV27 | . | TGTGCCAGCAGTTTATTTCTCCCCCAAGGTTCTAGCTCCTACAATGAGCAGTTCTTC | CASSLFLPQGSSSYNEQFF
. | TRBJ1-4 | TRBV27 | once | TGTGCCAGCAGTTGGGCGGCAACTAATGAAAAACTGTTTTTT | CASSWAATNEKLFF
TRBD1 | TRBJ1-1 | TRBV9 | once | TGTGCCAGCAGCTCCGGACAGGGTCTCTTGAACACTGAAGCTTTCTTT | CASSSGQGLLNTEAFF
. | TRBJ1-2 | TRBV5-6 | . | TGTGCCAGCAGGTGGGGCAGAAACTATGGCTACACCTTC | CASRWGRNYGYTF
TRBD1 | TRBJ2-2 | TRBV28 | . | TGTGCCAGCAACACCCCAGGGGGATTAGGCGGGGAGCTGTTTTTT | CASNTPGGLGGELFF
TRBD1 | TRBJ1-1 | TRBV5-6 | . | TGTGCCAGCAGCTTGGGACAGGGGGTGAACACTGAAGCTTTCTTT | CASSLGQGVNTEAFF
. | TRBJ2-3 | TRBV7-3 | . | TGTGCCAGCAGCTCACAAATCACAGATACGCAGTATTTT | CASSSQITDTQYF
. | TRBJ2-7 | TRBV7-6 | . | TGTGCCAGCAGCTTAGGTACACAGATCTACGAGCAGTACTTC | CASSLGTQIYEQYF
. | TRBJ1-5 | TRBV5-1 | . | TGCGCCAGCAGCTTGTTTACAACAGGAAGCAATCAGCCCCAGCATTTT | CASSLFTTGSNQPQHF
TRBD1 | TRBJ2-2 | TRBV7-9 | . | TGTGCCAGCAGCGGGGACAGAAGGACCGGGGAGCTGTTTTTT | CASSGDRRTGELFF
. | TRBJ1-5 | TRBV27 | . | TGTGCCAGCAGTTTTGTGGCGCGGGGGGGTAATCAGCCCCAGCATTTT | CASSFVARGGNQPQHF
. | TRBJ1-2 | TRBV7-9 | . | TGTGCCAGCACCTGGGGGTCCGCAGGTGGCTACACCTTC | CASTWGSAGGYTF
. | TRBJ2-1 | TRBV12-1 | . | TGTGCCCACGGCGTGAGTCTGGGCGAGCAGTTCTTC | CAHGVSLGEQFF
. | TRBJ2-7 | TRBV5-6 | . | TGTGCCAGCAGCTTGCGACAGGCCTACGAGCAGTACTTC | CASSLRQAYEQYF
. | TRBJ1-3 | TRBV11-2 | . | TGTGCCAGCAGCCCAAACAGGGCTGGAAACACCATATATTTT | CASSPNRAGNTIYF
TRBD1 | TRBJ1-6 | TRBV7-9 | . | TGTGCCAGCAGCTTAATCTACAGGGGGCATTCACCCCTCCACTTT | CASSLIYRGHSPLHF
. | TRBJ1-1 | TRBV9 | . | TGTGCCAGCAGCGGGGAGAGGAACACTGAAGCTTTCTTT | CASSGERNTEAFF
. | TRBJ2-2 | TRBV7-9 | few | TGTGCCAGCAGCTTAGTTATGTTCTCCGGGGAGCTGTTTTTT | CASSLVMFSGELFF
. | TRBJ1-2 | TRBV30 | few | TGTGCCTGGAGTGTACTCCCCCAGGGCTACTATGGCTACACCTTC | CAWSVLPQGYYGYTF
. | TRBJ2-2 | TRBV2 | . | TGTGCCAGCAGTCCAAACCGGGACGGGGAGCTGTTTTTT | CASSPNRDGELFF
. | TRBJ1-1 | TRBV6-1 | once | TGTGCCGCAGGTAGACGGAACACTGAAGCTTTCTTT | CAAGRRNTEAFF
TRBD1 | TRBJ2-3 | TRBV13 | . | TGTGCCAGCAGCCAGATGGCAGGGGGCGCGATAAGCCCAGATACGCAGTATTTT | CASSQMAGGAISPDTQYF
. | TRBJ2-5 | TRBV5-1 | . | TGCGCCAGCAGCTCTGACTCAGTCGTTGGAATTGAGACCCAGTACTTC | CASSSDSVVGIETQYF
. | TRBJ2-5 | TRBV28 | . | TGTGCCAGCAGTGGGCAGGGGCGGACGGAGACCCAGTACTTC | CASSGQGRTETQYF
. | TRBJ2-1 | TRBV7-2 | . | TGTGCCAGCAGCTTTGGGGGAGTTAACAATGAGCAGTTCTTC | CASSFGGVNNEQFF
. | TRBJ1-2 | TRBV5-4 | . | TGTGCCAGCAGAGAAATGAGGGGGGACGCATATGGCTACACCTTC | CASREMRGDAYGYTF
. | TRBJ1-1 | TRBV6-5 | once | TGTGCCAGCAGGGACCTCCTCAACACTGAAGCTTTCTTT | CASRDLLNTEAFF
TRBD2 | TRBJ2-1 | TRBV5-1 | . | TGCGCCAGCAGCTCCCCCTCGGGGGGTATCTACAATGAGCAGTTCTTC | CASSSPSGGIYNEQFF
TRBD1 | TRBJ1-6 | TRBV6-5 | . | TGTGCCAGCAGTTACGGCGGGGACAGGCGTTACTCACCCCTCCACTTT | CASSYGGDRRYSPLHF
. | TRBJ1-5 | TRBV10-1 | few | TGCGCCAGCAGTGAGTATTCGCATCAGCCCCAGCATTTT | CASSEYSHQPQHF
TRBD2 | TRBJ2-2 | TRBV4-2 | . | TGTGCCAGCAGCCAGGGCGGGAGAGAGGACACCGGGGAGCTGTTTTTT | CASSQGGREDTGELFF
. | TRBJ2-1 | TRBV9 | . | TGTGCCAGCAGCGTAGCTTCATTCTCCTACAATGAGCAGTTCTTC | CASSVASFSYNEQFF
. | TRBJ2-1 | TRBV5-6 | . | TGTGCCAGCGGAGTAGGGAATGAGCAGTTCTTC | CASGVGNEQFF
TRBD1 | TRBJ2-7 | TRBV5-1 | . | TGCGCCAGCTCCCCCTTGTCGACAGGGGGTTTCACCTACGAGCAGTACTTC | CASSPLSTGGFTYEQYF
TRBD2 | TRBJ2-7 | TRBV28 | . | TGTGCCAGCCAAGTGACTAGCGGGAGTTCCCCCGAGCAGTACTTC | CASQVTSGSSPEQYF
. | TRBJ1-1 | TRBV20-1 | . | TGCAGTGCTACAGGGCCAACTGAAGCTTTCTTT | CSATGPTEAFF
. | TRBJ2-5 | TRBV21-1 | . | TGTGCCAGCAGCAATCAGGTCTCACTCCAAGAGACCCAGTACTTC | CASSNQVSLQETQYF
. | TRBJ2-1 | TRBV4-3 | . | TGCGCCAGCAGCCAAATAGAGGGCGATGAGCAGTTCTTC | CASSQIEGDEQFF
. | TRBJ2-7 | TRBV5-4 | . | TGTGCCAGCAGCTTGTCAGGGCCCTACGAGCAGTACTTC | CASSLSGPYEQYF
TRBD1 | TRBJ1-1 | TRBV4-1 | . | TGCGCCAGCAGCGGCGGTATCGGGACAGGTAAGTCGAACACTGAAGCTTTCTTT | CASSGGIGTGKSNTEAFF
. | TRBJ1-2 | TRBV21-1 | once | TGTGCCAGCAGCAAAAAATGGTGGTATGGCTACACCTTC | CASSKKWWYGYTF
TRBD1 | TRBJ2-2 | TRBV6-5 | once | TGTGCCAGCAGCCCGACAGGGGTGGACACCGGGGAGCTGTTTTTT | CASSPTGVDTGELFF